This TCR beta chain is from a study of cytomegalovirus exposure and HLA in healthy donors (dated by TCRdb to 2015 to 2018). In terms of the full investigation: The 666 repertoires of the first cohort and the approximately 110 validation repertoires were produced on the same platform, according to a later analysis. The study aimed to test whether cataloging public T cell receptors could reveal signatures of past pathogen exposure. Besides the first cohort of more than 650 subjects, a separate validation cohort made up of 90 to 150 different subjects was used. High-throughput TCR immunosequencing, statistical association of individual TCRs with disease status, and machine learning were combined to predict cytomegalovirus infection status.

For this clone: Its antigen remains undetermined. No base quality values were provided; no much bigger clone lies one nucleotide off.

Receptor libraries were prepared by the immunoSEQ multiplex PCR assay. In the original analysis: A statistical classification framework was developed to diagnose cytomegalovirus status using the catalog of TCR beta chain sequences. The source is immuneACCESS, and TCRdb retained only in-frame sequences with V and J called. Part of the clones is not carried over; for the studies checked, unresolved V genes explain less than half of this, and the remainder is unexplained. That table is the source of V, J and clone size, and D and trimming were worked out from the DNA. The sample yields approximately 210,000 clones; 86% were counted once. Of the sample, roughly 1.5% falls within the top ten clones. The donors were included in the validation cohort of roughly 120 subjects, a group kept apart from the roughly 680-subject first cohort. On the study overall, not on this receptor specifically: Most TCR sequences were seen in very few donors, while some public TCRs were found in many individuals. The study listed 150 to 200 TCR beta chains as associated with cytomegalovirus. A few of the identified cytomegalovirus-associated TCR beta chains were confirmed in vitro to be specific for cytomegalovirus antigens. A later analysis had no HLA typing for the validation cohort, so co-occurrence there was scored across all 110 or so repertoires. In a later analysis, TCRs clustered in the first cohort were found to also tend to co-occur in the roughly 130 validation repertoires, with roughly 93% of cluster scores above 0. The authors suggested that the approach could potentially be generalized to other disease states and immunological phenotypes. Cytomegalovirus status was reported to be diagnosed by the classifier with high specificity and sensitivity in both the original and validation cohorts.

Sequencing was done on a sample of PBMCs. This TCR was sampled from a woman aged 18-35 years in good health and CMV-seronegative.

The DNA is as follows: TGCGCCAGCAGCCAACTACAGGGGGCAGTGTATGGCTACACCTTC. Its protein reads: CASSQLQGAVYGYTF. The sequence is built from TRBV5-1 and TRBJ1-2, with 9 central nucleotides matching TRBD1. CDR1 is given as SGHRS and CDR2 as YFSETQ, both from the germline V gene. V is pruned by 4 bases and J by 5 bases, leaving 9 bases of the junction without a gene match. The CDR3 has 15 amino acids, counting the end cysteine and phenylalanine. This entry keeps only the CDR3 DNA: 45 bases, framed from base 1.